This record concerns one T cell receptor beta chain sequence. The entry originates in a study of cytomegalovirus exposure and HLA in healthy donors. V lost 6 bases and J lost 5, with 10 bases in between. There are 12 residues in the CDR3. The germline V gene has CDR1 SQVTM and CDR2 ANQGSEA. PCR primers comprised 60 Vbeta and 13 Jbeta primers. Some clones are missing from TCRdb's copy, which holds only in-frame ones; the method was immunoSEQ multiplex PCR. The table shows roughly 120,000 clones, with 80% to 90% occurring only once. The receptor was isolated from a man aged 35-49 years in good health and CMV-seronegative. V usage is TRBV29-1 and J usage is TRBJ2-2, with D perhaps matching TRBD1 (6 bases). The sequenced material came from PBMCs. In nucleotides, the CDR3 is TGCAGCGTCCCAACAGGGACCGGGGAGCTGTTTTTT. The encoded protein is CSVPTGTGELFF.